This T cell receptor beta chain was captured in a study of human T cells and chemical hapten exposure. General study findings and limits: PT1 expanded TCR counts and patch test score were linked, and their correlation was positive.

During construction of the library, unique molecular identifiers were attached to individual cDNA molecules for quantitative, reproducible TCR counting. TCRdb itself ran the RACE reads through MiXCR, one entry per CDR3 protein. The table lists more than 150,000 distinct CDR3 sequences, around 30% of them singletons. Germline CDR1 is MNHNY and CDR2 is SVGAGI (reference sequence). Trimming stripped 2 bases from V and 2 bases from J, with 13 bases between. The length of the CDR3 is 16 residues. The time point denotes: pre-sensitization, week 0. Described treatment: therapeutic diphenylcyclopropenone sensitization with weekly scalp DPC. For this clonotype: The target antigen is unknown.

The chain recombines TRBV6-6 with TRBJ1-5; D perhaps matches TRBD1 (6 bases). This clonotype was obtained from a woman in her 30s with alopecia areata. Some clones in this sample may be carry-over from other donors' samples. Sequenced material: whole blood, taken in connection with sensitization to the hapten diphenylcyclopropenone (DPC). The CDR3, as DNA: TGTGCCAGCAGTTACCCTCAGGGGACGGGCAATCAGCCCCAGCATTTT. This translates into CASSYPQGTGNQPQHF.